Given below is one T cell receptor beta chain in context. This sample is drawn from a study of blood T cell repertoires in COVID-19. Clones were read by immunoSEQ multiplex PCR, and TCRdb kept only the in-frame ones, dropping some. The sample consists of under 200,000 clones, about 85% of them appearing once. The CDR3 loop spans 17 amino acids. Germline V lookup: CDR1 SGHVS, CDR2 FNYEAQ. Trimming removed 5 bases from V and 5 bases from J, with 21 bases in between. The clonotype comes from a woman of 80 years or more with acute or convalescent COVID-19. Sequenced input: peripheral blood. V is TRBV7-6 and J is TRBJ2-2; possibly TRBD1 for D (6 bases). The CDR3, as DNA: TGTGCCAGCAGCCCGCGTTACCCACAGGGACGGACCGGGGAGCTGTTTTTT. Protein: CASSPRYPQGRTGELFF. The full variable domain, completed using reference TRBV7-6 and TRBJ2-2, is GAGVSQSPRYKVTKRGQDVALRCDPISGHVSLYWYRQALGQGPEFLTYFNYEAQQDKSGLPNDRFSAERPEGSISTLTIQRTEQRDSAMYRCASSPRYPQGRTGELFFGEGSRLTVL.